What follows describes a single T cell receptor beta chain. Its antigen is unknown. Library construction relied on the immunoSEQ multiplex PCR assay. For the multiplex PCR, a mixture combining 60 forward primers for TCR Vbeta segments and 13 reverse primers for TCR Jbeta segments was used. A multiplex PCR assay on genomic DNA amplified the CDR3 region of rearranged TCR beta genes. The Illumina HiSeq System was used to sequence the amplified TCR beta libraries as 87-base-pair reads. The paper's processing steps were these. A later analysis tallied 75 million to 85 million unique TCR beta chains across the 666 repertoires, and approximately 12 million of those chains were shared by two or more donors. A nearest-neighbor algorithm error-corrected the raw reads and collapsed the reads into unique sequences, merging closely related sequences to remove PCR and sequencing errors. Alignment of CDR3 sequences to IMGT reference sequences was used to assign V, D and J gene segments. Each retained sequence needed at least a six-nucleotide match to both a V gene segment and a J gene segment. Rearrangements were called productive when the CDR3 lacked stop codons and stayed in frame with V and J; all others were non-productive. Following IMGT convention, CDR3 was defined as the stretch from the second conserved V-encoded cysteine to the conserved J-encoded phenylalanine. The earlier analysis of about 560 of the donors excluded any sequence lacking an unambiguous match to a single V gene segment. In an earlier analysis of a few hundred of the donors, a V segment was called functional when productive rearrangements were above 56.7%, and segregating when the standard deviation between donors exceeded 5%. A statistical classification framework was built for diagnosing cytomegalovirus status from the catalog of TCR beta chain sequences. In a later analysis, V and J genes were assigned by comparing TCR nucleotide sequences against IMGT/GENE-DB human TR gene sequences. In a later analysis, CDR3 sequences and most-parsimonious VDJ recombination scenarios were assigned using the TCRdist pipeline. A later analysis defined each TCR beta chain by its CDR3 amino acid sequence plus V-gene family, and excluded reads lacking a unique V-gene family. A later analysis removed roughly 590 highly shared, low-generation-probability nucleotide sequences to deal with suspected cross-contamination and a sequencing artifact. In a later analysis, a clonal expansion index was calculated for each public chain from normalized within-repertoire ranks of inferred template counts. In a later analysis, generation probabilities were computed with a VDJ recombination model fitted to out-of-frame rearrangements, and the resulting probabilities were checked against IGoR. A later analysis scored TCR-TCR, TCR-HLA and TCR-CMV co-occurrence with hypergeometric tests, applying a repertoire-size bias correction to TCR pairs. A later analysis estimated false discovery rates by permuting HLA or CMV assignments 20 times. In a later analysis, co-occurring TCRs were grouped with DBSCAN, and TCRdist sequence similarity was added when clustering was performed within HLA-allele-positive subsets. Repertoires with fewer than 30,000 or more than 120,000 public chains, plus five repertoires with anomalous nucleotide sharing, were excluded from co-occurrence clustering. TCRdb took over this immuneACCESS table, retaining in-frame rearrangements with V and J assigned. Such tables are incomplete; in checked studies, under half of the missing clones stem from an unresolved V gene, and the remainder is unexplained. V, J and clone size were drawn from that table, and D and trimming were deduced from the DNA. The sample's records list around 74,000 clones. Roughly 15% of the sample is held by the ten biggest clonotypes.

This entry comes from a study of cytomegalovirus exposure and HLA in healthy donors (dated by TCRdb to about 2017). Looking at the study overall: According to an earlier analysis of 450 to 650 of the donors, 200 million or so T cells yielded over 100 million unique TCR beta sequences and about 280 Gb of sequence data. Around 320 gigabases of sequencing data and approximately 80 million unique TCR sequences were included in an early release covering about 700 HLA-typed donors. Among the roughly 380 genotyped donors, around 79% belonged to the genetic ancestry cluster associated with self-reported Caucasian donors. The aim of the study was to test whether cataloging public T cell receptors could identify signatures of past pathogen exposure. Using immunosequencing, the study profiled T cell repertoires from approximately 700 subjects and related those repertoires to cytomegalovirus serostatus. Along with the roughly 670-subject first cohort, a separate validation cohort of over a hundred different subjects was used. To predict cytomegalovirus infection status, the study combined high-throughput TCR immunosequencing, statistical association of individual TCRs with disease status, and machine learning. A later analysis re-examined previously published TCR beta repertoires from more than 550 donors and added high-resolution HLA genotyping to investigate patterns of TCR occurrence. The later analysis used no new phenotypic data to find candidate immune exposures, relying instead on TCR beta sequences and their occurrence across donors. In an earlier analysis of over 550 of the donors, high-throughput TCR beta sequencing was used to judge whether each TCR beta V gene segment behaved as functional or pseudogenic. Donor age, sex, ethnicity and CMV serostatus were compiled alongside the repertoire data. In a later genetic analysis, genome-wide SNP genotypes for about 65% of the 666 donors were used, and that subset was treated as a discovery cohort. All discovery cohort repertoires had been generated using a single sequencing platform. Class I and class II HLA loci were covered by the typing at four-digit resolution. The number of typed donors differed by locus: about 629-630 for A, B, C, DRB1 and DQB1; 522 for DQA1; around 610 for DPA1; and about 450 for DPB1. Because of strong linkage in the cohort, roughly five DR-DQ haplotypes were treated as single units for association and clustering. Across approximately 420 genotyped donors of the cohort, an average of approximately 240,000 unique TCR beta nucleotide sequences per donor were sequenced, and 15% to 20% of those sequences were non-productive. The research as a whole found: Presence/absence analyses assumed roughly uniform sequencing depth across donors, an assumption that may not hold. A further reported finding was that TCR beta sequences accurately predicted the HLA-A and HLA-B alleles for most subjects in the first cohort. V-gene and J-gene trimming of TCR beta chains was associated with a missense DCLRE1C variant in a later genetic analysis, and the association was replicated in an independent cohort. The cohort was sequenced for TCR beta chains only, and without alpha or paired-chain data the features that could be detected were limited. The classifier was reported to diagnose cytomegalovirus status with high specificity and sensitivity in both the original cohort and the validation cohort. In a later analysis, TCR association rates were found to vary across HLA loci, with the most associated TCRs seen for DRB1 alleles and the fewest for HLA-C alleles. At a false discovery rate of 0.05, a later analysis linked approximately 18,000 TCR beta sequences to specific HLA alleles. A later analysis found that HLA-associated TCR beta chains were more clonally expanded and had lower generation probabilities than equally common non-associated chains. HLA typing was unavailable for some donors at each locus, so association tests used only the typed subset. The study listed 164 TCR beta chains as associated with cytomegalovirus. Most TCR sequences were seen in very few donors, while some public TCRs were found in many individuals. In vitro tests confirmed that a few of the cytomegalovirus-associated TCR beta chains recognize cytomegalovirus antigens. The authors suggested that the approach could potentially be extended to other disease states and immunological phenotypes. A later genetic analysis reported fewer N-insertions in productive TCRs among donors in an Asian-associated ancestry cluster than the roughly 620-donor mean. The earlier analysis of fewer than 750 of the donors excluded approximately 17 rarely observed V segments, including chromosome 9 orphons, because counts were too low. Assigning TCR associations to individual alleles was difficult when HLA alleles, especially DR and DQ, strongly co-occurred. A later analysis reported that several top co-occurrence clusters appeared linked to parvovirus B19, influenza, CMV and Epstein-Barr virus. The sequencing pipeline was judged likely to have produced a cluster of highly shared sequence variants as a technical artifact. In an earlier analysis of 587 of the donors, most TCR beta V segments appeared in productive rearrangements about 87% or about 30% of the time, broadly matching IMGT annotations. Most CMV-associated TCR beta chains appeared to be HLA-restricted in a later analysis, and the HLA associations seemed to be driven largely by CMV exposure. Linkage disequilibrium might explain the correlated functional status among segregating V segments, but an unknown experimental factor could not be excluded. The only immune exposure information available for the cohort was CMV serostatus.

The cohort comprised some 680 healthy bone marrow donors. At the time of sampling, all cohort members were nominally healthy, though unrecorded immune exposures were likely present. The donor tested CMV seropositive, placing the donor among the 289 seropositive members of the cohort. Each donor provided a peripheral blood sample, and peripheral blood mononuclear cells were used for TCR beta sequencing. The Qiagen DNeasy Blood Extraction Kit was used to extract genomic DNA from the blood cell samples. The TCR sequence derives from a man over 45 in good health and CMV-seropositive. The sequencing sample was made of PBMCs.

The CDR3 region has the sequence CASTSQGLNTEAFF. The nucleotide sequence is given as TGTGCCAGCACCTCACAGGGTTTGAACACTGAAGCTTTCTTT. The chain links TRBV27 with TRBJ1-1, with TRBD1 perhaps the D gene, on 6 matching bases. The CDR3 has 14 amino acids, counting the end cysteine and phenylalanine. Only the CDR3 portion is preserved as DNA: 42 bases, with reading frame beginning at the first base. Trimming at the junction amounts to 7 bases on V and 0 bases on J, and the germline ends lie 12 bases apart. CDR1 and CDR2 were assigned from the germline V gene (reference sequence) as MNHEY and SMNVEV.